This TCR beta chain comes out of a study of blood T cell repertoires in COVID-19. Study details: Acute and convalescent COVID-19 samples came from the United States, Italy and Spain. PBMCs, B-cell-depleted T cells, or T cells were the source of the cDNA or gDNA that made up the material.

Original analysis: From reference gene primer amplification, estimates of nucleated cell counts were derived. Sequencing used immunoSEQ multiplex PCR; TCRdb keeps in-frame clones, though not all of them. That table is the source of V, J and clone size, and D and trimming were worked out from the DNA. The sample shows roughly 300,000 clones, roughly 86% of them seen only once. Enrolled during active infection, Seattle patients were then followed longitudinally. J was trimmed by 0 bases and V by 6 bases; bases with no gene match: 11. The CDR3 has 16 amino acids. Germline-derived CDR1 and CDR2 are MNHEY and SMNVEV (reference sequence).

The receptor's source is a woman in her twenties or thirties with COVID-19, enrolled during active disease. Sequencing was done on a sample of peripheral blood. The rearrangement joins TRBV27 to TRBJ2-7; 7 bases match TRBD2. The CDR3 nucleotides are TGTGCCAGCAGCTCGCGATGGCGGGGGAACTCCTACGAGCAGTACTTC. This gives the protein CASSSRWRGNSYEQYF.